What follows are 20 T cell receptor beta chains derived from one specimen sequenced in a study of PD-1 blockade in classical Hodgkin lymphoma. Measured with immunoSEQ multiplex PCR; TCRdb has only the in-frame clones, and not every one. Of 30,000 to 50,000 clones listed, over 70% are singletons. Time point given: cycle 4 day 1 (C4D1), after less than seven weeks of nivolumab. Autologous stem cell transplantation was followed by relapse in every patient, and brentuximab vedotin exposure varied. This specimen was peripheral blood mononuclear cells (PBMCs), taken before the fourth cycle of nivolumab. Receptor source: a human donor with classical Hodgkin lymphoma.

This clone was seen a few times. The chain has TRBV11-2 and TRBJ2-7; no clear D gene. Germline CDR1 SGHAT, CDR2 FQNNGV. Trimming shortened V by 1 base and J by 3 bases, and 13 bases separated the two germline ends. The CDR3 runs 15 residues. DNA of the CDR3: TGTGCCAGCAGCTTAGGTGGGTCAGGAATCTACGAGCAGTACTTC. The encoded protein is CASSLGGSGIYEQYF. Drawing the rest from reference TRBV11-2 and TRBJ2-7, the complete variable domain is EAGVAQSPRYKIIEKRQSVAFWCNPISGHATLYWYQQILGQGPKLLIQFQNNGVVDDSQLPKDRFSAERLKGVDSTLKIQPAKLEDSAVYLCASSLGGSGIYEQYFGPGTRLTVT.

This chain connects TRBV5-1 to TRBJ1-1; D is perhaps TRBD1 (5 bases). The CDR3 is 17 residues long. Germline CDR1 is SGHRS and CDR2 is YFSETQ. V lost 3 bases, J lost 1 base, and 19 bases lay in between. CDR3 nucleotides: TGCGCCAGCAGCTCCCTCGTTGGTGGAGGGGCGAACACTGAAGCTTTCTTT. Translating gives CASSSLVGGGANTEAFF.

The chain is built from TRBV9 and TRBJ2-2, with a tentative D call TRBD1 (6 bases). The V gene lost 0 bases and the J gene lost 4 bases, with 10 bases spanning the gap. The germline V gene encodes CDR1 SGDLS and CDR2 YYNGEE. This CDR3 is 15 amino acids long. The CDR3 loop is CASSVGGRGTGELFF. The CDR3 nucleotides are TGTGCCAGCAGCGTAGGGGGCAGGGGCACCGGGGAGCTGTTTTTT.

This chain uses TRBV2 with TRBJ2-7; no clear D. The V gene lost 6 bases and the J gene lost 2 bases, with 8 bases spanning the gap. CDR1 SNHLY and CDR2 FYNNEI come from the germline V gene. The CDR3 length is 12 residues. CDR3 nucleotide sequence: TGTGCCAGCAGGGGTTACACCTACGAGCAGTACTTC. Protein: CASRGYTYEQYF.

This rearrangement joins TRBV6-5 to TRBJ2-7; 7 bases agree with TRBD1. V shed 2 bases and J 3 bases; nucleotides not matched to a gene: 7. The CDR3 sequence is 15 residues long. Looked up from germline, CDR1 is MNHEY and CDR2 is SVGAGI. The CDR3 region is CASSYPRQGVYEQYF. Here the CDR3 DNA reads TGTGCCAGCAGTTACCCCCGACAGGGAGTCTACGAGCAGTACTTC.

CDR3 sequence (DNA): TGTGCCAGCAGTCGACCCCAGGGGCAACAAGAGACCCAGTACTTC. Its translation: CASSRPQGQQETQYF. V is TRBV6-6 and J is TRBJ2-5; a possible D gene is TRBD1 (6 bases). The V gene's germline CDR1 is MNHNY and CDR2 SVGAGI (reference sequence). This CDR3 is 15 amino acids long. Between the trimmed V and J ends, which lost 5 bases and 2 bases, there was a span of 15 bases.

The chain has TRBV9 and TRBJ1-6; TRBD1 might be the D (6 bases). The CDR3 spans 14 residues. Germline V lookup: CDR1 SGDLS, CDR2 YYNGEE. Trimming took 1 base from V and 7 from J, leaving 9 bases between them. The CDR3 sequence is CASSVSGHNSPLHF. Here the CDR3 DNA reads TGTGCCAGCAGCGTATCGGGACACAATTCACCCCTCCACTTT.

The chain couples TRBV5-1 to TRBJ2-4, with D perhaps matching TRBD1 (6 bases). Between the trimmed V and J ends, which lost 5 bases and 0 bases, there was a span of 12 bases. The germline V gene encodes CDR1 SGHRS and CDR2 YFSETQ. This CDR3 spans 15 amino acids. Written as DNA, the CDR3 is TGCGCCAGCAGGCCCGACAGGCTAGCCAAAAACATTCAGTACTTC. This gives the protein CASRPDRLAKNIQYF.

This chain links TRBV19 with TRBJ2-7; 9 bases match TRBD1. J gave up 4 bases and V 7 bases, and 8 bases lay outside the gene matches. Germline-derived CDR1 and CDR2 are LNHDA and SQIVND (reference sequence). The CDR3 is made up of 14 amino acids. CDR3 bases: TGTGCCAGTACCCCCGGGACAGGGCCTTACGAGCAGTACTTC. This gives the protein CASTPGTGPYEQYF.

This clone was found a few times. The chain has TRBV4-1 and TRBJ1-5; D uncertain. Germline V gene lookup returns CDR1 MGHRA and CDR2 YSYEKL. The ends were cut back, 4 bases at V and 9 bases at J, with 4 bases in the middle. This CDR3 contains 10 residues. The CDR3 is CASSLVPQHF. The CDR3, as DNA: TGCGCCAGCAGCCTGGTGCCCCAGCATTTT.

The chain recombines TRBV7-2 with TRBJ1-2; no firm D call. V shed 1 base and J shed 8 bases, with 14 bases lying between them. CDR1 SGHTA and CDR2 FQGNSA come from the germline V gene. The length of the CDR3 is 14 residues. Here the CDR3 reads CASSLVSMGEGYTF. The CDR3 DNA is TGTGCCAGCAGCTTAGTTAGCATGGGAGAAGGCTACACCTTC.

The rearrangement uses TRBV18 and TRBJ1-1, with D uncertain. The CDR3 has 13 amino acids. V lost 1 base to trimming and J lost 7 bases, with 10 bases between them. CDR1 KGHSH and CDR2 LQKENI come from the germline V gene. In DNA form, the CDR3 reads TGTGCCAGCTCACCACAGCCCCTATTTGAAGCTTTCTTT. Residues: CASSPQPLFEAFF.

This sequence joins TRBV7-9 and TRBJ1-2; TRBD1 matches 12 bases. Germline CDR1 reads SEHNR; CDR2 reads FQNEAQ (reference sequence). The CDR3 has 16 residues. V lost 5 bases, J lost 3 bases, and 7 bases stayed unmatched. Here the CDR3 reads CASSLGQGAADYGYTF. CDR3 nucleotide sequence: TGTGCCAGCAGCCTGGGACAGGGGGCCGCGGACTATGGCTACACCTTC.

V is TRBV5-4 and J is TRBJ1-6; D remains ambiguous. The CDR3 has 15 residues. Deletions cut 0 bases from V and 9 bases from J, with 13 bases between. The germline V gene has CDR1 SGHNT and CDR2 YYREEE (reference sequence). CDR3 sequence (DNA): TGTGCCAGCAGCTTGGATACGGGATCGGTTTCACCCCTCCACTTT. It yields the protein CASSLDTGSVSPLHF.

V and J are TRBV5-6 and TRBJ2-1; D is ambiguous. This CDR3 has 15 amino acids. The germline CDR1 and CDR2 sequences are SGHDT and YYEEEE. Deletions cut 0 bases from V and 0 bases from J, with 7 bases between. In DNA, the CDR3 is TGTGCCAGCAGCTTGGATCCTAGCTCCTACAATGAGCAGTTCTTC. Protein product: CASSLDPSSYNEQFF.

This rearrangement joins TRBV6-1 to TRBJ1-1; D ambiguous. Germline V lookup: CDR1 MNHNS, CDR2 SASEGT. CDR3 length: 14 residues. Trimming took 6 bases from V and 1 from J, leaving 12 bases between them. CDR3 residues: CASSEINRNTEAFF. In nucleotides, the CDR3 is TGTGCCAGCAGCGAAATTAACAGGAACACTGAAGCTTTCTTT.

This clone was seen only once. The J gene is TRBJ1-5, the V gene TRBV7-8; the match to TRBD1 covers 7 bases. J gave up 6 bases and V 5 bases, and 7 bases lay outside the gene matches. The CDR3 spans 14 residues. In germline, CDR1 is SGHVS, CDR2 FQNEAQ. CDR3 region: CASSAQGFGQPQHF. For the CDR3, the DNA is TGTGCCAGCAGCGCACAGGGGTTCGGTCAGCCCCAGCATTTT.

This chain links TRBV14 with TRBJ1-2; 8 nucleotides match TRBD1. The V segment lost 3 bases and the J segment 6 bases; nucleotides outside the gene matches: 12. This CDR3 is built from 16 residues. The germline V gene encodes CDR1 SGHDN and CDR2 FVKESK. CDR3 protein: CASSHRQGPFRNGYTF. CDR3 bases: TGTGCCAGCAGCCATAGACAGGGGCCTTTTAGGAATGGCTACACCTTC.

This clone was detected only once. This chain links TRBV5-6 with TRBJ2-1; 11 bases line up with TRBD2. V was pared by 4 bases and J by 0 bases, with 6 bases of the junction left unmatched. Germline V gene lookup returns CDR1 SGHDT and CDR2 YYEEEE. The CDR3 totals 17 residues. CDR3 region: CASSLLAGGSSYNEQFF. In nucleotides, the CDR3 is TGTGCCAGCAGCCTATTAGCGGGGGGGAGCTCCTACAATGAGCAGTTCTTC.

This clone was recorded once. This chain joins TRBV30 and TRBJ2-6, with a possible D match to TRBD1 (5 bases). Trimming took 7 bases from V and 0 from J, leaving 22 bases between them. The germline gives CDR1 GTSNPN, CDR2 SVGIG (reference sequence). The CDR3 is 18 amino acids. CDR3 sequence: CAFPSTQGWDSGANVLTF. CDR3 nucleotides: TGTGCCTTCCCATCAACGCAGGGCTGGGACTCTGGGGCCAACGTCCTGACTTTC. Combining the CDR3 with reference TRBV30 and TRBJ2-6 gives the whole variable domain SQTIHQWPATLVQPVGSPLSLECTVEGTSNPNLYWYRQAAGRGLQLLFYSVGIGQISSEVPQNLSASRPQDRQFILSSKKLLLSDSGFYLCAFPSTQGWDSGANVLTFGAGSRLTVL.